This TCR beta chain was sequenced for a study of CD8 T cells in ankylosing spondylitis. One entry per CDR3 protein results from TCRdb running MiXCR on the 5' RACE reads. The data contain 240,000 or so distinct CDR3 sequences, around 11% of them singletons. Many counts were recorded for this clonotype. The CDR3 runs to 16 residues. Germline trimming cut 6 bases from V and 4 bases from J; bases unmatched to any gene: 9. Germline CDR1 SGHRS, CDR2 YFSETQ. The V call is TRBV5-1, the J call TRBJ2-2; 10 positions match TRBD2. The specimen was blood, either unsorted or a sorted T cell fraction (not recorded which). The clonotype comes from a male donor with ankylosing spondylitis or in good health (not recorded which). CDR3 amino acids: CASNPSSGSRTGELFF. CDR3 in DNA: TGCGCCAGCAATCCCTCTAGCGGGAGTCGCACCGGGGAGCTGTTTTTT.